The rows below give T cell receptor beta chains drawn from one sample of a study of T cell changes during pregnancy in multiple sclerosis. The assay was immunoSEQ multiplex PCR, and TCRdb's table has in-frame clones only and misses some. This sample has 50,000 or so clones, with 80% to 95% found just once. The sequenced sample was CD4+ T cells from peripheral blood mononuclear cells, obtained in the third trimester of pregnancy. The origin of the receptors is a female donor with multiple sclerosis, enrolled in a pregnancy study. CDR3s include the opening cysteine and the closing phenylalanine or tryptophan. The D gene is left open where the match is weak. The size field is filled for only some rows; it gives once, few, many or a size class.

TRBV18	TRBJ2-4	.	.	TGTGCCAGCTCCCAATCAACAGGAGCCAAAAACATTCAGTACTTC	CASSQSTGAKNIQYF
TRBV7-3	TRBJ2-2	.	TRBD1	TGTGCCAGCAGCCAGCGACAGGGGGGGGAGCTGTTTTTT	CASSQRQGGELFF
TRBV2	TRBJ2-3	.	TRBD2	TGTGCCAGCAGGTCGACTAGCGGGGGGGGGACAGATACGCAGTATTTT	CASRSTSGGGTDTQYF
TRBV4-3	TRBJ1-2	.	TRBD1	TGCGCCAGCAGTCTTGCTGGGGGACAGCCGTATGGCTACACCTTC	CASSLAGGQPYGYTF
TRBV30	TRBJ1-2	.	TRBD1	TGTGCCTGGAGTGCGGGACAGCAGGGCTACACCTTC	CAWSAGQQGYTF
TRBV18	TRBJ1-1	once	TRBD1	TGTGCCAGCTCACCCCTTGGACAGGGTGGTCCGACGAACACTGAAGCTTTCTTT	CASSPLGQGGPTNTEAFF
TRBV6-1	TRBJ1-2	once	TRBD1	TGTGCCAGCAGGACAGGGATTAACTATGGCTACACCTTC	CASRTGINYGYTF
TRBV6-4	TRBJ2-1	.	TRBD2	TGTGCCAGCAGTCCCAGCGGGGGCTCCTACAATGAGCAGTTCTTC	CASSPSGGSYNEQFF
TRBV5-4	TRBJ1-2	.	.	TGTGCCAGCAGCTTGCAGGGTACGAATGGCTACACCTTC	CASSLQGTNGYTF
TRBV6-4	TRBJ1-2	.	.	TGTGCCAGCAGTGACTCAGGGGCTACCTATGGCTACACCTTC	CASSDSGATYGYTF